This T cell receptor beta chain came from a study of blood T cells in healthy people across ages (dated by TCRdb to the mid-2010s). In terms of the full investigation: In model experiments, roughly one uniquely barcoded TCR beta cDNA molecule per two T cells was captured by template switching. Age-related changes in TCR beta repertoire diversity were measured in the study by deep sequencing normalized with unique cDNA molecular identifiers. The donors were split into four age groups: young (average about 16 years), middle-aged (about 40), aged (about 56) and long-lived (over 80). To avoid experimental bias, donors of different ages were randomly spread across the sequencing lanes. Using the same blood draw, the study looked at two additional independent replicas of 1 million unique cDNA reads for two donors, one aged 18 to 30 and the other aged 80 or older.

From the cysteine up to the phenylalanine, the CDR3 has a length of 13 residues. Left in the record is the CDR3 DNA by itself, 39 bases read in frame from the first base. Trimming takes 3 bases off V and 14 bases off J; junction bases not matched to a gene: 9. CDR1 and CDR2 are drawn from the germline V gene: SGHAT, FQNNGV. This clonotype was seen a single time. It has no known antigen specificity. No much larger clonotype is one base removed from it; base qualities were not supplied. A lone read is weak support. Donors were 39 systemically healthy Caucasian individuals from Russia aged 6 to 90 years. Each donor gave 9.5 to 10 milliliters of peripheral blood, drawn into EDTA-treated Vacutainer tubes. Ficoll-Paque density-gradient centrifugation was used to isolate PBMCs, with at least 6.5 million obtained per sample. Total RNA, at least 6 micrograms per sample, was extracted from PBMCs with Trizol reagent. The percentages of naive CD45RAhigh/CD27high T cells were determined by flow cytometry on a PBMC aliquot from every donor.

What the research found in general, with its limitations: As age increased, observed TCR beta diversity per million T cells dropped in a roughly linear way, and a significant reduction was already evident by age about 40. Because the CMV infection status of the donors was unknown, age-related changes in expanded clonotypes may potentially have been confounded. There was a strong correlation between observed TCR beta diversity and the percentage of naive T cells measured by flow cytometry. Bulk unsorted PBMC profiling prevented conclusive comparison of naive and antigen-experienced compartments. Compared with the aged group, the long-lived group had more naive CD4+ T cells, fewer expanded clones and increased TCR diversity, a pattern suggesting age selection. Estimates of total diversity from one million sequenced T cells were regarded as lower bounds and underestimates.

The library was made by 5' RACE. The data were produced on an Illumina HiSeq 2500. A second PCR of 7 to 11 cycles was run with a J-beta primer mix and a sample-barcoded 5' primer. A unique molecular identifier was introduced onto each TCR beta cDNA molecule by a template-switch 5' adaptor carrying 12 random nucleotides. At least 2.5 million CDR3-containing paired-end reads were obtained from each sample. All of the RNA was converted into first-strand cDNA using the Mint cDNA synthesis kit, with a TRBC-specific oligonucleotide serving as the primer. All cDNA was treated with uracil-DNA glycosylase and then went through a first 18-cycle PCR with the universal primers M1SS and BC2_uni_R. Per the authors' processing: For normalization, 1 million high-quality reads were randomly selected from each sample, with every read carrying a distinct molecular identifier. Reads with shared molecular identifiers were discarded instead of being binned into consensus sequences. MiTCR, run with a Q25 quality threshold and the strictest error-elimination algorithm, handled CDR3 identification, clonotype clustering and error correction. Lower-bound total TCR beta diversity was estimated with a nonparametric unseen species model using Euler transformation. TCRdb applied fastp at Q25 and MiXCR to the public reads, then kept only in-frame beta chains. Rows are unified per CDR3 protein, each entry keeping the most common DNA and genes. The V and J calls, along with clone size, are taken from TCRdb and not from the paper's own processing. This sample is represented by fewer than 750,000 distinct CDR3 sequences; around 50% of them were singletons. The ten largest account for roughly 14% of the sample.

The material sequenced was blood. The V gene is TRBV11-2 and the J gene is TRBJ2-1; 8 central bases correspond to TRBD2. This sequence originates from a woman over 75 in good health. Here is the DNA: TGTGCCAGCAGCTTTCCCGGGACTAGTCCTGAGTTCTTC. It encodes CASSFPGTSPEFF.